These 23 T cell receptor beta chains originate from one sample sequenced in a study of control samples from healthy donors and cancer patients. Only in-frame clones appear in the TCRdb table, and some are missing; sequencing was by immunoSEQ multiplex PCR. The table lists 130,000 to 150,000 clones, around 94% of them singletons. Sequencing used PBMCs. Source of these receptors: a man aged 60 to 75 with colorectal cancer.

The V call is TRBV11-2, the J call TRBJ1-6; 9 bases map to TRBD1. V gave up 5 bases and J gave up 8 bases; unmatched junction bases: 4. Germline lookup yields CDR1 SGHAT and CDR2 FQNNGV. The CDR3 extends over 14 amino acids. The CDR3 bases are TGTGCCAGCAGCATTGACAGGGGGGATTCACCCCTCCACTTT. Translating it yields CASSIDRGDSPLHF.

Remarks on this clone: The same CDR3 arises from other DNA sequences in this sample as well. The V and J genes are TRBV7-9 and TRBJ1-1; D is undetermined. Germline lookup yields CDR1 SEHNR and CDR2 FQNEAQ (reference sequence). This CDR3 is built from 12 residues. V was pared by 4 bases and J by 2 bases, with 5 bases between. The CDR3 reads CASSYSNTEAFF. The CDR3 coding sequence is TGTGCCAGCAGCTACAGTAACACTGAAGCTTTCTTT.

This chain joins TRBV28 and TRBJ2-1; D gene uncertain. From germline, CDR1 is MDHEN and CDR2 SYDVKM. There are 16 residues in the CDR3. Trimming removed 3 bases at V and 6 bases at J, with 18 bases between. CDR3 sequence reads: CASSFLASYRGNEQFF. CDR3 DNA: TGTGCCAGCAGTTTCTTGGCGAGTTATCGAGGCAATGAGCAGTTCTTC.

The J gene is TRBJ2-7, the V gene TRBV27; perhaps TRBD1 as D (5 bases). Trimming pared 4 bases from V and 5 bases from J, leaving 18 bases between. Germline V CDR1 and CDR2: MNHEY, SMNVEV (reference sequence). The CDR3 is made up of 15 amino acids. This CDR3 reads CASSSRGSNLHEQYF. The CDR3 coding sequence is TGTGCCAGCAGTTCTAGGGGTAGCAACCTCCACGAGCAGTACTTC.

The CDR3 is CASTPLGQGAKRQPQHF. The CDR3 coding sequence is TGTGCCAGCACCCCCTTAGGACAGGGGGCGAAACGCCAGCCCCAGCATTTT. This sequence joins TRBV28 and TRBJ1-5; 11 bases are a match to TRBD1. After removal of 7 bases from V and 7 bases from J, the junction contained 15 bases not matched to a gene. Germline CDR1 and CDR2: MDHEN and SYDVKM. The CDR3 loop spans 17 amino acids. Using reference TRBV28 and TRBJ1-5 for the parts outside the CDR3, the full variable domain is DVKVTQSSRYLVKRTGEKVFLECVQDMDHENMFWYRQDPGLGLRLIYFSYDVKMKEKGDIPEGYSVSREKKERFSLILESASTNQTSMYLCASTPLGQGAKRQPQHFGDGTRLSIL.

This chain uses TRBV9 with TRBJ1-3; the D gene is possibly TRBD1 (6 bases). The CDR3 contains 14 residues. Germline V CDR1 and CDR2: SGDLS, YYNGEE. Trimming cost V 2 bases and J 2 bases, with 8 bases left between them. For the CDR3, the DNA is TGTGCCAGCAGCGTCTCAGGGGCTGGAAACACCATATATTTT. It codes for CASSVSGAGNTIYF.

In its sample, this clone was seen once. The J gene is TRBJ1-2, the V gene TRBV3-1 (or the pseudogene TRBV3-2); 10 bases match TRBD1. V lost 4 bases, J lost 7 bases, and 3 bases stayed unmatched. Germline CDR1 and CDR2: LGHDT and YNNKEL (reference sequence). The CDR3 totals 13 residues. The CDR3 nucleotides are TGTGCCAGCAGCCCGACAGGGGGCATTGGCTACACCTTC. Translation: CASSPTGGIGYTF.

This clone was observed once. The genes are TRBV10-1 and TRBJ2-3; D is unresolved. From germline, CDR1 is WNHNN and CDR2 SYGVQD (reference sequence). CDR3 length equals 14 residues. The ends were cut back, 2 bases at V and 0 bases at J, with 6 bases in the middle. CDR3 sequence (DNA): TGCGCCAGCAGTGAGGACACTAGCACAGATACGCAGTATTTT. Encoded protein: CASSEDTSTDTQYF.

The CDR3 is CASSFQGGTNSPLHF. For the CDR3, the DNA is TGTGCCAGCAGCTTCCAGGGCGGGACTAATTCACCCCTCCACTTT. The V and J genes are TRBV5-5 and TRBJ1-6, with D perhaps TRBD1 (5 bases). Germline CDR1 SGHKS, CDR2 YYEKEE (reference sequence). The CDR3 contains 15 residues. Deletions cut 2 bases from V and 6 bases from J, with 12 bases between.

The chain uses TRBV27 and TRBJ2-1; possibly TRBD1 for D (5 bases). The germline CDR1 and CDR2 sequences are MNHEY and SMNVEV (reference sequence). The length of the CDR3 is 13 residues. V lost 8 bases and J lost 4, with 12 bases in between. CDR3 sequence (DNA): TGTGCCAGCCGCGGCAGGGTGTACAATGAGCAGTTCTTC. It encodes CASRGRVYNEQFF.

The CDR3 region has the DNA TGTGCCAGTAGTTCAGACAGGGCGGGGACTGAAGCTTTCTTT. Translation: CASSSDRAGTEAFF. The genes are TRBV19 and TRBJ1-1, with 7 bases lining up with TRBD1. The CDR3 is made up of 14 amino acids. The ends lost 5 bases at V and 5 bases at J; junction bases unmatched: 8. In germline, CDR1 is LNHDA, CDR2 SQIVND (reference sequence).

The rearrangement joins TRBV19 to TRBJ2-3; D assignment may be TRBD1 or TRBD2 (5 bases each). This CDR3 comprises 13 residues. The germline V gene encodes CDR1 LNHDA and CDR2 SQIVND (reference sequence). V shed 6 bases and J shed 4 bases, with 11 bases lying between them. The CDR3 sequence is CASRRGSADTQYF. The CDR3 DNA sequence: TGTGCCAGTAGAAGGGGTAGCGCAGATACGCAGTATTTT.

The chain joins TRBV13 to TRBJ2-3; D perhaps matches TRBD2 (9 bases). Germline lookup yields CDR1 PRHDT and CDR2 FYEKMQ (reference sequence). This CDR3 is built from 19 residues. Trimming shortened V by 4 bases and J by 2 bases, and 25 bases separated the two germline ends. CDR3 loop: CASSSRTSADRGPTDTQYF. CDR3 nucleotides: TGTGCCAGCAGCTCAAGGACTAGCGCCGACAGGGGCCCCACAGATACGCAGTATTTT.

This chain uses TRBV5-1 with TRBJ2-1, with a tentative D call TRBD2 (6 bases). Germline V lookup: CDR1 SGHRS, CDR2 YFSETQ. The CDR3 sequence is 16 residues long. V lost 0 bases, J lost 7 bases, and 17 bases lay in between. The chain's CDR3 is CASSLGGTSPDNEQFF. CDR3 DNA: TGCGCCAGCAGCTTGGGGGGGACTTCTCCTGATAATGAGCAGTTCTTC.

The chain is built from TRBV28 and TRBJ1-3; D is possibly TRBD1 (5 bases). V was shortened by 7 bases and J by 4 bases, with 11 bases between the two germline ends. Germline V gene sequence: CDR1 MDHEN, CDR2 SYDVKM. This CDR3 has 13 amino acids. The chain's CDR3 is CASIVDNGNTIYF. CDR3 in DNA: TGTGCCAGCATTGTGGACAACGGAAACACCATATATTTT.

The chain combines TRBV2 with TRBJ1-1, with D unresolved. CDR1 is SNHLY and CDR2 is FYNNEI in the germline V gene. The CDR3 consists of 15 residues. V lost 2 bases, J lost 0 bases, and 10 bases lay in between. CDR3 in amino acids: CASSEQVPMNTEAFF. The CDR3 DNA sequence: TGTGCCAGCAGTGAACAAGTCCCGATGAACACTGAAGCTTTCTTT.

This sequence joins TRBV18 and TRBJ1-1; D is possibly TRBD1 (6 bases). There are 13 residues in the CDR3. V gave up 6 bases and J gave up 8 bases, with 16 bases separating them. Per the germline V gene, CDR1 is KGHSH and CDR2 is LQKENI. CDR3 sequence: CASSLNLGAEAFF. CDR3 nucleotides: TGTGCCAGCTCTCTGAACTTGGGGGCAGAAGCTTTCTTT.

The chain employs TRBV5-6 and TRBJ1-3; the D is unclear. Trimming removed 4 bases at V and 5 bases at J, with 13 bases between. Germline CDR1 and CDR2: SGHDT and YYEEEE. This CDR3 has 14 residues. CDR3 sequence: CASSPGNLRNTIYF. The CDR3 region has the DNA TGTGCCAGCAGCCCCGGAAACCTAAGAAACACCATATATTTT. The whole variable domain, filled in from reference TRBV5-6 and TRBJ1-3, reads DAGVTQSPTHLIKTRGQQVTLRCSPKSGHDTVSWYQQALGQGPQFIFQYYEEEERQRGNFPDRFSGHQFPNYSSELNVNALLLGDSALYLCASSPGNLRNTIYFGEGSWLTVV.

The chain combines TRBV19 with TRBJ2-1, with 14 bases lining up with TRBD2. Looked up from germline, CDR1 is LNHDA and CDR2 is SQIVND (reference sequence). The J segment lost 7 bases and the V segment lost 2 bases, leaving 4 bases of the junction unmatched. The CDR3 spans 16 residues. The CDR3 loop reads CASSITRTSGGNEQFF. In nucleotides, the CDR3 is TGTGCCAGTAGTATAACGCGGACTAGCGGGGGGAATGAGCAGTTCTTC.

The V call is TRBV24-1, the J call TRBJ1-5; D gene ambiguous. The CDR3 is 15 residues long. Germline CDR1 is KGHDR and CDR2 is SFDVKD. Trimming shortened V by 4 bases and J by 0 bases, and 9 bases separated the two germline ends. In DNA form, the CDR3 reads TGTGCCACCAGTGAACCGGGCCCTAGCAATCAGCCCCAGCATTTT. As protein: CATSEPGPSNQPQHF.

V gene TRBV19 combines with J gene TRBJ1-1; D remains unclear. From germline, CDR1 is LNHDA and CDR2 SQIVND (reference sequence). The CDR3 sequence is 14 residues long. V lost 4 bases and J lost 2, with 11 bases in between. CDR3 in amino acids: CASSTIRQNTEAFF. DNA of the CDR3: TGTGCCAGTAGTACGATAAGACAAAACACTGAAGCTTTCTTT. The variable domain in full, completed from reference TRBV19 and TRBJ1-1, reads DGGITQSPKYLFRKEGQNVTLSCEQNLNHDAMYWYRQDPGQGLRLIYYSQIVNDFQKGDIAEGYSVSREKKESFPLTVTSAQKNPTAFYLCASSTIRQNTEAFFGQGTRLTVV.

The chain is built from TRBV23-1 and TRBJ2-4; D unresolved. TRBV23-1 is annotated as an ORF whose role is uncertain. This CDR3 comprises 18 residues. V shed 0 bases and J shed 0 bases, with 15 bases lying between them. CDR3 sequence: CASSQSASATLAKNIQYF. The DNA of the CDR3 is TGCGCCAGCAGTCAATCAGCATCAGCAACTCTAGCCAAAAACATTCAGTACTTC.

The chain is built from TRBV3-1 (or the pseudogene TRBV3-2) and TRBJ2-2; maybe TRBD2 (7 bases). The germline V gene encodes CDR1 LGHDT and CDR2 YNNKEL (reference sequence). Between the trimmed V and J ends, which lost 7 bases and 3 bases, there was a span of 12 bases. The CDR3 sequence is 14 residues long. CDR3 sequence (DNA): TGTGCCAGCAACGCGGGGGCGCACACCGGGGAGCTGTTTTTT. It is translated as CASNAGAHTGELFF.